The 16 T cell receptor beta chains given below trace back to one sample, sequenced in a study of blood T cells in healthy people across ages. Then a second PCR, running roughly 6 to 12 cycles, was carried out with a sample-barcoded 5' primer and a J-beta primer mix. From the 5' RACE reads, TCRdb called clonotypes with MiXCR, one entry per CDR3 protein. The data hold some 900,000 distinct CDR3 sequences, with roughly 52% observed a single time. The sequenced sample was blood. All receptors derive from a man younger than 45 in good health.

This clonotype was recorded a few times. The chain recombines TRBV5-1 with TRBJ2-7, with D possibly matching TRBD1 (6 bases). The CDR3 runs to 15 residues. CDR1 and CDR2 (germline): SGHRS, YFSETQ. V dropped 4 bases and J dropped 2 bases, with 16 bases sitting between them. The CDR3 region is CASSQGQTYPYEQYF. The CDR3 DNA reads as TGCGCCAGCAGCCAGGGACAAACCTATCCCTACGAGCAGTACTTC.

The chain is built from TRBV20-1 and TRBJ2-5, with TRBD1 matching over 7 bases. The CDR3 consists of 13 residues. V shed 8 bases and J 11 bases; nucleotides not matched to a gene: 17. Germline loops: CDR1 DFQATT, CDR2 SNEGSKA (reference sequence). The CDR3 sequence: CSSIPGTESRQYF. The CDR3, as DNA: TGCAGTTCGATCCCTGGGACAGAGAGTAGGCAGTACTTC.

The DNA of the CDR3 is TGTGCCAGCAGCTCAGGGGTGCTTGATGGCTACACCTTC. Its protein is CASSSGVLDGYTF. This rearrangement joins TRBV7-2 to TRBJ1-2; tentative D call: TRBD1 (6 bases). Germline CDR1 SGHTA, CDR2 FQGNSA. V was clipped by 4 bases and J by 6 bases, with 12 bases between them. The CDR3 covers 13 residues.

This chain connects TRBV7-2 to TRBJ2-1, with 8 bases lining up with TRBD2. Germline CDR1 and CDR2: SGHTA and FQGNSA. V lost 4 bases to trimming and J lost 6 bases; unmatched junction nucleotides: 20. CDR3 size: 19 residues. The CDR3 loop reads CASSSRAGGRNAISNEQFF. CDR3 sequence (DNA): TGTGCCAGCAGCTCACGTGCGGGGGGCAGGAACGCAATCAGCAATGAGCAGTTCTTC. The whole variable domain, filled in from reference TRBV7-2 and TRBJ2-1, reads GAGVSQSPSNKVTEKGKDVELRCDPISGHTALYWYRQSLGQGLEFLIYFQGNSAPDKSGLPSDRFSAERTGGSVSTLTIQRTQQEDSAVYLCASSSRAGGRNAISNEQFFGPGTRLTVL.

This clonotype was picked up a small number of times. This chain links TRBV12-3 or TRBV12-4 with TRBJ1-2; TRBD1 matches 8 bases. This CDR3 spans 14 amino acids. Trimming cost V 7 bases and J 5 bases; bases outside gene matches: 9. As DNA, the CDR3 is TGTGCCAGCACTACCGACAGGGGATGGTATGGCTACACCTTC. The encoded protein is CASTTDRGWYGYTF.

This clonotype was seen a handful of times. Here the CDR3 reads CASSQEWLSYEQYF. CDR3 bases: TGTGCCAGCAGCCAAGAGTGGTTGTCCTACGAGCAGTACTTC. The gene calls are TRBV3-1 and TRBJ2-7; D gene unclear. Germline V CDR1 and CDR2: LGHDT, YNNKEL (reference sequence). This CDR3 has 14 residues. Trimming stripped 0 bases from V and 1 base from J, with 7 bases between.

This clonotype was found a few times. The chain couples TRBV28 to TRBJ2-6; no clear D gene. With 3 bases removed from V and 1 base from J, the gap between germline ends came to 7 bases. This CDR3 is built from 15 residues. CDR1 MDHEN and CDR2 SYDVKM come from the germline V gene. The CDR3 is CASSFTPSGANVLTF. The CDR3 DNA sequence: TGTGCCAGCAGTTTTACGCCTTCTGGGGCCAACGTCCTGACTTTC. The entire variable domain, with the rest obtained from reference TRBV28 and TRBJ2-6, is as follows: DVKVTQSSRYLVKRTGEKVFLECVQDMDHENMFWYRQDPGLGLRLIYFSYDVKMKEKGDIPEGYSVSREKKERFSLILESASTNQTSMYLCASSFTPSGANVLTFGAGSRLTVL.

V is TRBV5-1 and J is TRBJ2-1; D not certain. The ends were cut back, 2 bases at V and 0 bases at J, with 9 bases in the middle. The germline V gene encodes CDR1 SGHRS and CDR2 YFSETQ. The CDR3 is 15 residues long. The CDR3 DNA sequence: TGCGCCAGCAGCTTCGACGAGCCCTCCTACAATGAGCAGTTCTTC. This gives the protein CASSFDEPSYNEQFF. Together with reference TRBV5-1 and TRBJ2-1, the CDR3 gives the full variable domain: KAGVTQTPRYLIKTRGQQVTLSCSPISGHRSVSWYQQTPGQGLQFLFEYFSETQRNKGNFPGRFSGRQFSNSRSEMNVSTLELGDSALYLCASSFDEPSYNEQFFGPGTRLTVL.

The chain is built from TRBV3-1 and TRBJ2-1; D is ambiguous. V was shortened by 4 bases and J by 6 bases, with 10 bases between the two germline ends. The V gene's germline CDR1 is LGHDT and CDR2 YNNKEL (reference sequence). The CDR3 runs 13 residues. The CDR3 protein is CASSRGVTNEQFF. DNA for the CDR3: TGTGCCAGCAGCCGTGGGGTCACCAATGAGCAGTTCTTC.

The sample holds many counts of this clonotype. This sequence joins TRBV27 and TRBJ2-7; D might be TRBD1 (6 bases). Germline V lookup: CDR1 MNHEY, CDR2 SMNVEV (reference sequence). The CDR3 length is 13 residues. The V and J ends lost 6 bases and 0 bases respectively, with 9 bases between them. CDR3 loop: CASSLGHSYEQYF. CDR3 nucleotides: TGTGCCAGCAGCTTGGGACACTCCTACGAGCAGTACTTC.

The sample holds a few counts of this clonotype. V gene TRBV13 combines with J gene TRBJ2-1; D may be TRBD1 or TRBD2 (5 bases each). CDR3 length: 13 residues. Germline values: CDR1 PRHDT, CDR2 FYEKMQ (reference sequence). Trimming took off 5 bases at V and 4 bases at J, with 9 bases between the two ends. CDR3 sequence reads: CASSGAGYNEQFF. CDR3 nucleotides: TGTGCCAGCAGCGGGGCGGGTTACAATGAGCAGTTCTTC.

The chain employs TRBV27 and TRBJ2-7; 11 bases map to TRBD2. The ends lost 10 bases at V and 1 base at J; junction bases unmatched: 6. From germline, CDR1 is MNHEY and CDR2 SMNVEV (reference sequence). The CDR3 totals 14 residues. CDR3 sequence reads: CATAGLAESYEQYF. CDR3 in DNA: TGTGCCACTGCGGGACTAGCGGAATCCTACGAGCAGTACTTC.

This clonotype was detected a few times. The chain combines TRBV12-5 with TRBJ2-1; 10 nucleotides agree with TRBD1. V shed 1 base, J shed 8 bases, and the junction held 8 bases outside the gene matches. Germline CDR1 LGHNT, CDR2 FRNRAP. The CDR3 has 16 amino acids. In DNA, the CDR3 is TGTGCTAGTGGTTTGGGTTCCGGGACAGGGGAATATGAGCAGTTCTTC. It is translated as CASGLGSGTGEYEQFF.

The chain links TRBV29-1 to TRBJ2-6; 8 bases align to TRBD1. The V and J ends lost 7 bases and 0 bases, in that order; junction bases with no gene match: 8. This CDR3 comprises 16 residues. Germline lookup yields CDR1 SQVTM and CDR2 ANQGSEA. DNA of the CDR3: TGCAGCGCTTTCCAGGGGGCAGGCTCTGGGGCCAACGTCCTGACTTTC. It encodes CSAFQGAGSGANVLTF.

The rearrangement uses TRBV18 and TRBJ2-1; tentative D call: TRBD1 (6 bases). Trimming took 5 bases from V and 9 from J, leaving 14 bases between them. The V gene's germline CDR1 is KGHSH and CDR2 LQKENI. CDR3 length equals 13 residues. The CDR3 loop reads CASSEYRDAEQFF. The CDR3 nucleotides read TGTGCCAGCTCAGAGTACAGGGATGCTGAGCAGTTCTTC.

This clonotype came up a few times. V and J are TRBV15 and TRBJ1-2; D uncertain. The ends were cut back, 0 bases at V and 2 bases at J, with 7 bases in the middle. The CDR3 runs to 14 residues. Germline loops: CDR1 LNHNV, CDR2 YYDKDF (reference sequence). This CDR3 reads CATSRDRGNYGYTF. The CDR3, as DNA: TGTGCCACCAGCAGAGATCGAGGGAACTATGGCTACACCTTC.